This passage covers 18 T cell receptor beta chains from one sample sequenced in a study of CD8+ T cells in alopecia areata. As for treatment: oral pan-JAK inhibitor, 5-10 mg twice daily. As the sequencing template, cDNA was produced by extracting RNA and reverse transcribing it. The repertoire was sequenced with immunoSEQ multiplex PCR; TCRdb's copy has only in-frame clones and lacks some. The sample holds some 200,000 clones; 50% to 60% are singletons and the top ten take approximately 1.4%. Material: CD4+ T cells sorted from blood, obtained at week 4, from a patient treated with tofacitinib. These receptors all stem from a human donor with alopecia areata.

This clone came up a few times. V usage is TRBV6-1 and J usage is TRBJ1-1, with a possible D match to TRBD1 (6 bases). From germline, CDR1 is MNHNS and CDR2 SASEGT. The CDR3 runs 15 residues. V lost 2 bases, J lost 4 bases, and 14 bases lay in between. The CDR3 region has the DNA TGTGCCAGCAGTGAATACAGGGAAGCTACCACTGAAGCTTTCTTT. It codes for CASSEYREATTEAFF.

V is TRBV4-3 and J is TRBJ1-2, with D possibly being TRBD1 (5 bases). Germline assignment: CDR1 LGHNA and CDR2 YSLEER. The CDR3 runs 15 residues. With 1 base removed from V and 8 bases from J, the gap between germline ends came to 17 bases. The CDR3 DNA is TGCGCCAGCAGCCAAGCCCCGCAGGGAGTGGGGGGCTACACCTTC. Its translation: CASSQAPQGVGGYTF.

CDR3 sequence (DNA): TGTGCCAGCAGGAGGGACACTTCTCAGCCCCAGCATTTT. Translated: CASRRDTSQPQHF. This sequence joins TRBV2 and TRBJ1-5, with D maybe TRBD1 (6 bases). The CDR3 has 13 amino acids. Germline V lookup: CDR1 SNHLY, CDR2 FYNNEI. Between the trimmed V and J ends, which lost 6 bases and 6 bases, there was a span of 12 bases.

This clone has only a few counts. This rearrangement joins TRBV2 to TRBJ1-5; TRBD1 aligns across 8 bases. With V trimmed by 5 bases and J by 9 bases, 9 bases remained unmatched. Germline V gives CDR1 SNHLY, CDR2 FYNNEI. CDR3 length: 14 amino acids. The CDR3 loop is CASSPGTGYAPQHF. CDR3 nucleotides: TGTGCCAGCAGTCCTGGGACAGGCTATGCGCCCCAGCATTTT.

This clone has more than one count but fewer than ten. CDR3 sequence: CASSPLAGAVNYEQYF. DNA for the CDR3: TGTGCCAGCAGCCCACTGGCGGGGGCAGTTAACTACGAGCAGTACTTC. The chain carries TRBV7-2 and TRBJ2-7, with a weak D call TRBD2 (7 bases). V lost 5 bases to trimming and J lost 3 bases, with 20 bases between them. CDR1 and CDR2 from the germline V gene are SGHTA and FQGNSA. This CDR3 contains 16 residues. Based on the CDR3 plus reference TRBV7-2 and TRBJ2-7, the full variable domain is GAGVSQSPSNKVTEKGKDVELRCDPISGHTALYWYRQSLGQGLEFLIYFQGNSAPDKSGLPSDRFSAERTGGSVSTLTIQRTQQEDSAVYLCASSPLAGAVNYEQYFGPGTRLTVT.

This clone occurred a few times. This chain links TRBV7-2 with TRBJ1-1; 11 bases line up with TRBD1. CDR3 length: 16 residues. Germline V lookup: CDR1 SGHTA, CDR2 FQGNSA. V lost 4 bases, J lost 8 bases, and 12 bases stayed unmatched. The chain's CDR3 is CASSSGGQGALGEAFF. CDR3 DNA sequence: TGTGCCAGCAGCTCCGGAGGACAGGGGGCTTTGGGGGAAGCTTTCTTT.

The chain links TRBV5-1 to TRBJ2-3, with D unclear. The CDR3 extends over 14 amino acids. Germline CDR1 SGHRS, CDR2 YFSETQ. V was cut by 0 bases and J by 5 bases, with 10 bases left in between. The CDR3 DNA is TGCGCCAGCAGCTTGGCCTCCTGGGGAGATACGCAGTATTTT. Amino acids: CASSLASWGDTQYF.

This clone has just one count. This chain joins TRBV5-1 and TRBJ1-1; no clear D. The CDR3 runs to 16 residues. Germline V gene data show CDR1 as SGHRS and CDR2 as YFSETQ. V was pared by 7 bases and J by 0 bases, with 19 bases between. CDR3 amino acids: CASGPLGRNMNTEAFF. The CDR3 nucleotides read TGCGCCAGCGGCCCGCTCGGACGGAACATGAACACTGAAGCTTTCTTT.

The chain has TRBV28 and TRBJ1-2; D possibly corresponds to TRBD1 (6 bases). V dropped 8 bases and J dropped 3 bases, with 13 bases sitting between them. Germline CDR1 and CDR2: MDHEN and SYDVKM. There are 13 residues in the CDR3. The CDR3 coding sequence is TGTGCCAGCCGTCAGGGGACCGACTATGGCTACACCTTC. This translates into CASRQGTDYGYTF.

This clone has just a few counts. The chain's CDR3 is CASRKVAGNQPQHF. Written as DNA, the CDR3 is TGTGCCAGCAGGAAAGTGGCTGGCAATCAGCCCCAGCATTTT. The J gene is TRBJ1-5, the V gene TRBV2; no clear D gene. The V and J ends lost 6 bases and 2 bases respectively, with 11 bases between them. Germline loops: CDR1 SNHLY, CDR2 FYNNEI. CDR3 length equals 14 residues. The full variable domain, its missing parts supplied by reference TRBV2 and TRBJ1-5, is EPEVTQTPSHQVTQMGQEVILRCVPISNHLYFYWYRQILGQKVEFLVSFYNNEISEKSEIFDDQFSVERPDGSNFTLKIRSTKLEDSAMYFCASRKVAGNQPQHFGDGTRLSIL.

The chain uses TRBV7-8 and TRBJ2-1; D is unresolved. CDR3 length: 15 amino acids. The V end lost 5 bases, the J end lost 6 bases, and 17 bases lay between the germline ends. In germline, CDR1 is SGHVS, CDR2 FQNEAQ. The CDR3 loop reads CASSQPSDPGNEQFF. The DNA for the CDR3 is TGTGCCAGCAGCCAACCCTCGGACCCGGGCAATGAGCAGTTCTTC. Supplemented by reference TRBV7-8 and TRBJ2-1, the full variable domain reads GAGVSQSPRYKVAKRGQDVALRCDPISGHVSLFWYQQALGQGPEFLTYFQNEAQLDKSGLPSDRFFAERPEGSVSTLKIQRTQQEDSAVYLCASSQPSDPGNEQFFGPGTRLTVL.

This chain links TRBV5-1 with TRBJ2-5; D could derive from TRBD1 or TRBD2 (5 bases each). Looked up from germline, CDR1 is SGHRS and CDR2 is YFSETQ. The CDR3 loop spans 13 amino acids. The V end lost 5 bases, the J end lost 4 bases, and 12 bases lay between the germline ends. The CDR3 DNA sequence: TGCGCCAGCAGGATTTGGGGACGAGAGACCCAGTACTTC. Its protein product is CASRIWGRETQYF.

The table lists this clone with a few counts. The rearrangement joins TRBV6-1 to TRBJ2-3; D is unclear. The CDR3 runs 15 residues. With 5 bases removed from V and 1 base from J, the gap between germline ends came to 13 bases. The germline gives CDR1 MNHNS, CDR2 SASEGT. CDR3 sequence reads: CASSTPRSGTDTQYF. In DNA, the CDR3 is TGTGCCAGCAGTACCCCCAGATCGGGCACAGATACGCAGTATTTT.

J is TRBJ2-5 and V is TRBV5-1; D is possibly TRBD1 (6 bases). The germline CDR1 and CDR2 sequences are SGHRS and YFSETQ. This CDR3 has 14 residues. The ends were cut back, 2 bases at V and 5 bases at J, with 13 bases in the middle. The CDR3 DNA follows: TGCGCCAGCAGCTTAGCCGAGGGGGAGGAGACCCAGTACTTC. It translates to CASSLAEGEETQYF.

Only a few counts were recorded for this clone. The chain combines TRBV10-3 with TRBJ2-3; D unresolved. The CDR3 sequence is 13 residues long. Per germline, CDR1 ENHRY and CDR2 SYGVKD. With 6 bases removed from V and 5 bases from J, the gap between germline ends came to 12 bases. CDR3 in amino acids: CAIRPDKIDTQYF. DNA of the CDR3: TGTGCCATCAGACCTGACAAGATAGATACGCAGTATTTT.

The genes are TRBV5-1 and TRBJ2-7; 10 bases line up with TRBD2. This CDR3 contains 15 residues. With V trimmed by 0 bases and J by 7 bases, 7 bases remained unmatched. Germline CDR1 SGHRS, CDR2 YFSETQ. CDR3 loop: CASSLAEPSGGEQYF. CDR3 nucleotide sequence: TGCGCCAGCAGCTTGGCAGAGCCTAGCGGGGGAGAGCAGTACTTC.

This chain joins TRBV29-1 and TRBJ1-1; the D is unclear. The CDR3 runs 11 residues. CDR1 and CDR2 (germline): SQVTM, ANQGSEA. Trimming removed 4 bases from V and 4 bases from J, with 7 bases in between. CDR3 coding DNA: TGCAGCGTTGGGCATGGCACTGAAGCTTTCTTT. Amino acid sequence: CSVGHGTEAFF. The full variable domain, completed using reference TRBV29-1 and TRBJ1-1, is SAVISQKPSRDICQRGTSLTIQCQVDSQVTMMFWYRQQPGQSLTLIATANQGSEATYESGFVIDKFPISRPNLTFSTLTVSNMSPEDSSIYLCSVGHGTEAFFGQGTRLTVV.

The chain has TRBV18 and TRBJ2-7; D gene ambiguous. V was pared by 2 bases and J by 2 bases, with 10 bases between. CDR3 size: 14 residues. Germline-derived CDR1 and CDR2 are KGHSH and LQKENI. CDR3 coding DNA: TGTGCCAGCTCACCAGGAAGGCAGACCTACGAGCAGTACTTC. Its protein product is CASSPGRQTYEQYF.